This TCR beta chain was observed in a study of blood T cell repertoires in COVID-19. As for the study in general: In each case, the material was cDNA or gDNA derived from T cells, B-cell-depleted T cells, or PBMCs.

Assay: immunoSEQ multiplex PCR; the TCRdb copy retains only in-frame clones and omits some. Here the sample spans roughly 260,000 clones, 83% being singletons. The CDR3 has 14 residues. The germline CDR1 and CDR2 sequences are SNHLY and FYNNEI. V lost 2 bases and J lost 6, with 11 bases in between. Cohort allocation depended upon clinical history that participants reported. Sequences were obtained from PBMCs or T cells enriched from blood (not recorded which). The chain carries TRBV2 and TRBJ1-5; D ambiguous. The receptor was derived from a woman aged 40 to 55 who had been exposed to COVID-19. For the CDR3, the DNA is TGTGCCAGCAGTGAATTGGCAACGTCTCAGCCCCAGCATTTT. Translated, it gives CASSELATSQPQHF. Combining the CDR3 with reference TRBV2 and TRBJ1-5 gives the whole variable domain EPEVTQTPSHQVTQMGQEVILRCVPISNHLYFYWYRQILGQKVEFLVSFYNNEISEKSEIFDDQFSVERPDGSNFTLKIRSTKLEDSAMYFCASSELATSQPQHFGDGTRLSIL.